This T cell receptor (beta chain) was sequenced for a study of T cell responses to AZD1222 COVID-19 vaccine. General study results and limits: Receipt of two AZD1222 doses was followed by a rise in Spike-specific TCR breadth and depth. Sampling that yielded the repertoires occurred only after the peak T cell response.

The assay was immunoSEQ multiplex PCR, and TCRdb's table has in-frame clones only and misses some. Of 95,000 to 100,000 clones listed, 90% were seen once; the top ten hold 1% to 1.5%. V lost 7 bases and J 5 bases, leaving 15 bases between the germline ends. This CDR3 contains 14 residues. Germline V gene sequence: CDR1 SGHRS, CDR2 YFSETQ. A note on this clone: Its cognate antigen is unknown.

This sample comprised peripheral blood, obtained on day 0 of AZD1222 vaccination. The chain is built from TRBV5-1 and TRBJ2-2, with D perhaps assigned TRBD1 or TRBD2 (5 bases each). The clonotype originates from an adult in good health. The CDR3 DNA sequence: TGCGCCAGCCGCATAGGGGACGAGACCGGGGAGCTGTTTTTT. Translating it yields CASRIGDETGELFF.